The entry that follows covers one T cell receptor beta chain sequence. Original data processing: How many nucleated cells were present was estimated from reference gene primer amplification. Method: immunoSEQ multiplex PCR; TCRdb's copy keeps in-frame clones and lacks some. The V and J calls and the clone size are those of that table, but D and trimming were determined from the DNA. The data hold hundreds of thousands of clones, with approximately 86% observed a single time. The data originate from a study of blood T cell repertoires in COVID-19. Across the study: The analysed material was cDNA or gDNA that came from T cells, B-cell-depleted T cells, or PBMCs.

Participants had their cohort set by participant-reported clinical history. The ends lost 4 bases at V and 1 base at J; junction bases unmatched: 4. Germline lookup yields CDR1 KGHSH and CDR2 LQKENI. This CDR3 is built from 15 residues. This clonotype was sampled from a woman between 40 and 50 years old with acute COVID-19. Sequences were obtained from PBMCs or T cells enriched from blood (not recorded which). The V call is TRBV18, the J call TRBJ2-5; 9 bases are shared with TRBD1. The CDR3 bases are TGTGCCAGCTCACGGACAGGGGCCTCCCAAGAGACCCAGTACTTC. The encoded protein is CASSRTGASQETQYF.